The 27 T cell receptor beta chains listed next were all sequenced from one sample in a study of CD8+CD57+ T cells in acquired aplastic anemia. TCR beta VDJ and CDR3 were profiled, and genomic DNA was the template. TCRdb ran MiXCR on the reads and lists one entry per CDR3 protein. The table records hundreds of thousands of distinct CDR3 sequences, 82% of them present only once. Patients who underwent sequencing had shown CD8+CD57+ cell expansion by flow cytometry. Material: sorted CD4+, CD8+, or CD8+CD57+ T cells (not recorded which) from PBMCs. Receptors were obtained from a human donor with aplastic anemia.

The V gene is TRBV7-8, the J gene TRBJ2-3, with D perhaps given as TRBD1 or TRBD2 (6 bases each). The V gene's germline CDR1 is SGHVS and CDR2 FQNEAQ. This CDR3 has 13 amino acids. Trimming cost V 8 bases and J 11 bases, with 20 bases left between them. The CDR3 coding sequence is TGTGCCAGCGGGGACGGGGGCACACCCAAGCAGTATTTT. Translation gives CASGDGGTPKQYF.

This chain links TRBV20-1 with TRBJ2-1; TRBD2 matches at 7 bases. This CDR3 has 14 residues. From germline, CDR1 is DFQATT and CDR2 SNEGSKA (reference sequence). Trimming at V came to 3 bases and at J to 5 bases, leaving 7 bases not matched to a gene. DNA of the CDR3: TGCAGTGCTAGCTCCAGACTAGCCGACAATGAGCAGTTCTTC. It specifies CSASSRLADNEQFF.

This sequence joins TRBV20-1 and TRBJ2-5, with D perhaps TRBD2 (6 bases). The V end was cut by 3 bases, the J end by 5 bases, with 16 bases between. This CDR3 has 14 residues. Germline values: CDR1 DFQATT, CDR2 SNEGSKA (reference sequence). The CDR3 is CSASVQPGGETQYF. The CDR3 DNA reads TGCAGTGCTAGCGTACAACCTGGAGGGGAGACCCAGTACTTC.

The rearrangement links TRBV7-2 to TRBJ2-7, with no clear D. V was clipped by 3 bases and J by 1 base, with 22 bases between them. The CDR3 spans 18 residues. The germline CDR1 and CDR2 sequences are SGHTA and FQGNSA. The DNA of the CDR3 is TGTGCCAGCAGCTTTCCTCAAGACCCAACAGCCCTTTCCTACGAGCAGTACGTC. This translates into CASSFPQDPTALSYEQYV.

The genes are TRBV5-1 and TRBJ1-1; no definite D call. The CDR3 is 15 residues long. Germline V lookup: CDR1 SGHRS, CDR2 YFSETQ. The V gene lost 0 bases and the J gene lost 1 base, with 10 bases spanning the gap. The CDR3 nucleotides are TGCGCCAGCAGCTTGGAATTCTACGGGAACACTGAAGCTTTCTTT. Its translation: CASSLEFYGNTEAFF.

Notes on this clonotype: Since the CDR3 does not end with the conserved phenylalanine or tryptophan, this likely comes from a read error. No DNA is shown, since the ends of the CDR3 on it are uncertain; the CDR3 is the one TCRdb lists. The chain recombines TRBV2 with TRBJ1-6; the table's D call, TRBD1, was not checked against the DNA. The germline CDR1 and CDR2 sequences are SNHLY and FYNNEI. The length of the CDR3 is 16 amino acids, counting both ends. The CDR3 loop reads CASFRGRGRGGYTLRS.

A single count supports this clonotype. One end of the junction is discordant with germline, which a read error may explain. The chain recombines TRBV7-2 with TRBJ2-6; D tentatively fits TRBD1 or TRBD2 (5 bases each). CDR1 SGHTA and CDR2 FQGNSA come from the germline V gene. The CDR3 has 16 amino acids. CDR3 residues: CASSFAGRFGATVLTF. The DNA for the CDR3 is TGTGCCAGCAGCTTTGCGGGCAGATTCGGGGCCACCGTCCTGACTTTC. The full variable domain, its missing parts supplied by reference TRBV7-2 and TRBJ2-6, is GAGVSQSPSNKVTEKGKDVELRCDPISGHTALYWYRQSLGQGLEFLIYFQGNSAPDKSGLPSDRFSAERTGGSVSTLTIQRTQQEDSAVYLCASSFAGRFGATVLTFGAGSRLTVL.

The rearrangement links TRBV7-6 to TRBJ2-7; 9 bases line up with TRBD1. V lost 0 bases, J lost 3 bases, and 6 bases stayed unmatched. Germline CDR1 is SGHVS and CDR2 is FNYEAQ. The CDR3 is made up of 16 amino acids. The CDR3 nucleotides read TGTGCCAGCAGCTTAGCCCACGGGACAGGGATCTACGAGCAGTACTTC. It translates to CASSLAHGTGIYEQYF. The complete variable domain, with remaining parts taken from reference TRBV7-6 and TRBJ2-7, reads GAGVSQSPRYKVTKRGQDVALRCDPISGHVSLYWYRQALGQGPEFLTYFNYEAQQDKSGLPNDRFSAERPEGSISTLTIQRTEQRDSAMYRCASSLAHGTGIYEQYFGPGTRLTVT.

The chain has TRBV20-1 and TRBJ1-1; perhaps TRBD1 as D (5 bases). The CDR3 is 15 residues long. Between the trimmed V and J ends, which lost 5 bases and 8 bases, there was a span of 24 bases. Germline lookup yields CDR1 DFQATT and CDR2 SNEGSKA (reference sequence). The CDR3 DNA sequence: TGCAGTGCTCTTAAGTCGGGGGTGGGAGACGTCGAAGCTTTCTTT. This gives the protein CSALKSGVGDVEAFF.

This clonotype came up many times. The V gene is TRBV6-6, the J gene TRBJ2-3, with D tentatively TRBD1 (5 bases). CDR3 length: 13 residues. Deletions cut 7 bases from V and 2 bases from J, with 10 bases between. Germline values: CDR1 MNHNY, CDR2 SVGAGI (reference sequence). The CDR3 loop reads CASNRNPTDTQYF. In DNA form, the CDR3 reads TGTGCCAGCAACAGGAACCCCACAGATACGCAGTATTTT.

The V gene is TRBV9, the J gene TRBJ2-7; 7 nucleotides agree with TRBD1. CDR3 length equals 18 residues. Losses at the gene ends were 2 bases for V and 1 base for J; bases not matched to a gene: 15. Germline CDR1 reads SGDLS; CDR2 reads YYNGEE. The CDR3 DNA reads TGTGCCAGCAGCGTTCAGTCTGACGGGACAGCCCCTTCCTACGAGCAGTACGTC. This gives the protein CASSVQSDGTAPSYEQYV.

The rearrangement joins TRBV2 to TRBJ2-1; no clear D. The J call is uncertain, as TRBJ2-7 better fits the DNA end. The CDR3 contains 16 residues. Germline V gene data show CDR1 as SNHLY and CDR2 as FYNNEI. The CDR3 spells CASRTPRHADLAEQYV. CDR3 bases: TGTGCCAGCAGGACACCGAGACACGCGGACCTGGCCGAGCAGTACGTC.

The chain has TRBV12-3 or TRBV12-4 and TRBJ2-7; the match to TRBD2 covers 8 bases. V gave up 5 bases and J gave up 7 bases; unmatched junction bases: 16. The CDR3 totals 16 residues. DNA of the CDR3: TGTGCCAGCAGTCCCCTTAGCGGGGCTGCCTACAATGAGCAGTACGTC. Translation gives CASSPLSGAAYNEQYV.

On this clonotype: One end of the junction fails to match germline, which may point to a read error. This rearrangement joins TRBV7-3 to TRBJ2-3; 8 bases map to TRBD2. This CDR3 is 14 amino acids long. Germline assignment: CDR1 SGHTA and CDR2 FQGTGA. The CDR3 DNA reads TGTGCCAGCAGCTTAGCGGAGCGGGGGTACAACAATGATTTT. Its protein product is CASSLAERGYNNDF.

This clonotype has only one observation. The CDR3 loop is CASSLQGHGTALSYEQYV. The CDR3 DNA is TGTGCCAGCAGCCTTCAGGGACACGGGACAGCCCTTTCCTACGAGCAGTACGTC. This chain uses TRBV5-6 with TRBJ2-7; 7 bases are a match to TRBD1. Germline CDR1 is SGHDT and CDR2 is YYEEEE. Trimming took 4 bases from V and 1 from J; bases not matched to a gene: 17. CDR3 length equals 18 residues.

Notes on this clonotype: The junction shows a germline mismatch at one end, possibly a read error. The rearrangement links TRBV7-9 to TRBJ2-3; D is possibly TRBD1 or TRBD2 (5 bases each). The CDR3 sequence is 13 residues long. In germline, CDR1 is SEHNR, CDR2 FQNEAQ (reference sequence). The CDR3: CASGDGRRDTLYF. The CDR3 nucleotides are TGTGCCAGCGGGGACGGGCGCAGAGATACGCTGTATTTT.

This rearrangement joins TRBV7-3 to TRBJ2-7; 8 bases map to TRBD1. V trimming: 2 bases; J trimming: 6 bases; junction bases outside the gene matches: 12. The CDR3 is 16 residues long. The germline CDR1 and CDR2 sequences are SGHTA and FQGTGA. The CDR3 is CASSLVGQANLAEQYV. In DNA form, the CDR3 reads TGTGCCAGCAGCTTAGTGGGACAGGCGAACCTGGCCGAGCAGTACGTC.

This chain uses TRBV7-8 with TRBJ2-2, with 7 bases identical to TRBD1. CDR3 length: 14 residues. Looked up from germline, CDR1 is SGHVS and CDR2 is FQNEAQ. V was pared by 3 bases and J by 14 bases, with 12 bases of the junction left unmatched. CDR3 nucleotide sequence: TGTGCCAGCAGCTTTCATCGGGACGGGACAGCCCTGTTTTTT. Its translation is CASSFHRDGTALFF.

A note on this clonotype: The junction differs from germline at one of its ends, possibly a read error. This chain links TRBV7-7 with TRBJ2-3; 7 bases align to TRBD2. The CDR3 sequence is 14 residues long. Germline V CDR1 and CDR2: SSHAT, FNYEAQ (reference sequence). The CDR3 DNA follows: TGTGCCAGCAGCCCCGCGGGAGCAAACGAGCAGTACTTTTTT. Its protein is CASSPAGANEQYFF. The whole variable domain, remainder taken from reference TRBV7-7 and TRBJ2-3, is GAGVSQSPRYKVTKRGQDVTLRCDPISSHATLYWYQQALGQGPEFLTYFNYEAQPDKSGLPSDRFSAERPEGSISTLTIQRTEQRDSAMYRCASSPAGANEQYFFGPGTRLTVL.

The rearrangement links TRBV15 to TRBJ2-2; D not certain. The V end was cut by 11 bases, the J end by 6 bases, with 19 bases between. The CDR3 contains 14 residues. Germline assignment: CDR1 LNHNV and CDR2 YYDKDF (reference sequence). CDR3: CACSYCDQAGELFF. The CDR3 coding sequence is TGTGCCTGCAGCTACTGTGACCAGGCCGGGGAGCTGTTTTTT.

This rearrangement joins TRBV29-1 to TRBJ1-2, with a weak D call TRBD1 (5 bases). This CDR3 spans 11 amino acids. CDR1 and CDR2 from the germline V gene are SQVTM and ANQGSEA. Trimming removed 1 base at V and 6 bases at J, with 6 bases between. The CDR3 sequence is CSVEVGHGYTF. The CDR3 bases are TGCAGCGTTGAAGTGGGGCATGGCTACACCTTC.

The V call is TRBV10-2, the J call TRBJ2-5, with 7 bases that match TRBD2. The germline V gene has CDR1 WSHSY and CDR2 SAAADI. This CDR3 comprises 14 residues. V was pared by 2 bases and J by 9 bases, with 9 bases of the junction left unmatched. For the CDR3, the DNA is TGCGCCAGCAGTGAGCCGGGACTAAATGGAGCCCAGTACTTC. Protein: CASSEPGLNGAQYF.

In the case of this clonotype: The conserved closing phenylalanine or tryptophan is absent in this CDR3, likely reflecting a read error. Because the CDR3's place on the DNA is in doubt, the DNA is left out and the CDR3 is given as listed by TCRdb. The V and J genes are TRBV9 and TRBJ2-3. Germline V gene data show CDR1 as SGDLS and CDR2 as YYNGEE. The CDR3 is 13 residues long, ends included. The CDR3 loop is CASSDDMREFHYV.

The V and J genes are TRBV7-9 and TRBJ1-2; 10 bases line up with TRBD1. CDR1 is SEHNR and CDR2 is FQNEAQ in the germline V gene (reference sequence). This CDR3 has 15 residues. With V trimmed by 3 bases and J by 14 bases, 15 bases remained unmatched. The CDR3 sequence: CASSLTGGADSGETF. CDR3 in DNA: TGTGCCAGCAGCTTGACAGGGGGCGCCGACAGTGGCGAGACCTTC.

The chain uses TRBV2 and TRBJ2-3; D is possibly TRBD1 (6 bases). Trimming stripped 7 bases from V and 0 bases from J, with 8 bases between. The CDR3 spans 13 residues. The germline V gene has CDR1 SNHLY and CDR2 FYNNEI. The CDR3: CASIDRSTDTQYF. The CDR3 nucleotides are TGTGCCAGCATCGACAGGAGCACAGATACGCAGTATTTT.

This chain links TRBV7-8 with TRBJ2-1; perhaps TRBD2 as D (5 bases). CDR1 SGHVS and CDR2 FQNEAQ come from the germline V gene. CDR3 length equals 16 residues. V was clipped by 1 base and J by 8 bases, with 18 bases between them. This CDR3 reads CASSLERSGETDEQFF. CDR3 nucleotides: TGTGCCAGCAGCTTAGAAAGAAGCGGCGAGACCGATGAGCAGTTCTTC.

The chain couples TRBV7-2 to TRBJ2-5; D remains unclear. This CDR3 is 14 amino acids long. Germline CDR1 and CDR2: SGHTA and FQGNSA. V was clipped by 1 base and J by 1 base, with 7 bases between them. The CDR3 spells CASSLDPTQETQYF. The CDR3 DNA reads as TGTGCCAGCAGCTTAGATCCAACCCAAGAGACCCAGTACTTC.